This T cell receptor beta chain was obtained from a study of blood T cell repertoires in COVID-19. Study details: Whether acute or convalescent, the COVID-19 samples came from the United States, Italy and Spain. PBMCs, B-cell-depleted T cells, or T cells provided the cDNA or gDNA that made up the material.

CDR1 is SEHNR and CDR2 is FQNEAQ in the germline V gene (reference sequence). The V gene lost 1 base and the J gene lost 0 bases, with 13 bases spanning the gap. This CDR3 comprises 17 residues. Original data processing: Researchers report that nucleated cell counts were estimated from reference gene primer amplification. This table comes from immunoSEQ multiplex PCR, and its TCRdb copy is limited to in-frame clones, with some not included. V, J and clone size are taken as reported in that table, and D and trimming were inferred from the DNA itself. The sample has 60,000 to 70,000 clones; more than 75% are singletons.

The chain uses TRBV7-9 and TRBJ2-1; D is perhaps TRBD2 (5 bases). The sequencing sample was made of peripheral blood. This clonotype was sampled from an elderly woman with acute or convalescent COVID-19. CDR3 DNA sequence: TGTGCCAGCAGCTTAGTCGGGCGGGCTAGCTCCTACAATGAGCAGTTCTTC. Translation: CASSLVGRASSYNEQFF.